These 20 T cell receptor beta chains came from one sample sequenced in a study of blood T cell repertoires in COVID-19. The repertoire was sequenced with immunoSEQ multiplex PCR; TCRdb's copy has only in-frame clones and lacks some. The repertoire holds approximately 260,000 clones, with around four fifths as singletons. Sequencing was done on a sample of peripheral blood. Receptor source: a man aged 60 to 75 who had recovered from COVID-19.

V and J are TRBV29-1 and TRBJ1-2; 10 positions match TRBD1. V was pared by 6 bases and J by 4 bases, with 11 bases of the junction left unmatched. CDR1 is SQVTM, CDR2 ANQGSEA, per germline. The length of the CDR3 is 15 residues. The CDR3 nucleotides read TGCAGCGTGTCCACTTATGGGACAGGGGTCTATGGCTACACCTTC. It codes for CSVSTYGTGVYGYTF.

The rearrangement joins TRBV5-8 to TRBJ2-1; the match to TRBD2 covers 7 bases. CDR3 size: 16 residues. CDR1 is SGHTS and CDR2 is YDEGEE in the germline V gene. The J segment lost 3 bases and the V segment lost 3 bases, leaving 9 bases of the junction unmatched. This CDR3 reads CASSSGIAGFYNEQFF. Written as DNA, the CDR3 is TGTGCCAGCAGCTCTGGGATAGCGGGCTTCTACAATGAGCAGTTCTTC. The full variable domain, completed using reference TRBV5-8 and TRBJ2-1, is EAGVTQSPTHLIKTRGQQATLRCSPISGHTSVYWYQQALGLGLQFLLWYDEGEERNRGNFPPRFSGRQFPNYSSELNVNALELEDSALYLCASSSGIAGFYNEQFFGPGTRLTVL.

The V call is TRBV14, the J call TRBJ2-7; D is possibly TRBD2 (6 bases). CDR1 SGHDN and CDR2 FVKESK come from the germline V gene. V lost 3 bases and J 3 bases, leaving 12 bases between the germline ends. The CDR3 covers 14 residues. Here the CDR3 reads CASSQAGRHYEQYF. The CDR3, as DNA: TGTGCCAGCAGCCAGGCGGGACGCCACTACGAGCAGTACTTC.

This clone has only a few counts. The V and J genes are TRBV5-6 and TRBJ1-2; 8 nucleotides align to TRBD1. J lost 4 bases, V lost 4 bases, and 6 bases had no gene match. The V gene's germline CDR1 is SGHDT and CDR2 YYEEEE. The CDR3 consists of 14 residues. CDR3 DNA: TGTGCCAGCAGCATAGGACAGGGTCGCTATGGCTACACCTTC. Translation: CASSIGQGRYGYTF.

This chain joins TRBV30 and TRBJ2-5; weak D call: TRBD1 (6 bases). The length of the CDR3 is 14 residues. The V gene lost 6 bases and the J gene lost 7 bases, with 21 bases spanning the gap. Germline V lookup: CDR1 GTSNPN, CDR2 SVGIG (reference sequence). The CDR3 is CACQIGQLVWTQYF. In DNA, the CDR3 is TGTGCCTGTCAAATCGGACAGTTGGTGTGGACCCAGTACTTC.

The chain employs TRBV5-1 and TRBJ2-3, with 7 bases lining up with TRBD1. Germline V gives CDR1 SGHRS, CDR2 YFSETQ. This CDR3 comprises 15 residues. Trimming took 4 bases from V and 3 from J; bases not matched to a gene: 8. DNA for the CDR3: TGCGCCAGCAGCATGACAGGGTTAGGAACAGATACGCAGTATTTT. It codes for CASSMTGLGTDTQYF. Together with reference TRBV5-1 and TRBJ2-3, the CDR3 gives the full variable domain: KAGVTQTPRYLIKTRGQQVTLSCSPISGHRSVSWYQQTPGQGLQFLFEYFSETQRNKGNFPGRFSGRQFSNSRSEMNVSTLELGDSALYLCASSMTGLGTDTQYFGPGTRLTVL.

This rearrangement joins TRBV28 to TRBJ1-4; D not resolved. Germline CDR1 MDHEN, CDR2 SYDVKM. This CDR3 is 11 amino acids long. V dropped 6 bases and J dropped 11 bases, with 10 bases sitting between them. The CDR3 nucleotides are TGTGCCAGCAGCTCTAGACCTAAACTGTTTTTT. This codes for CASSSRPKLFF.

The J gene is TRBJ1-2, the V gene TRBV5-5; possibly TRBD1 for D (5 bases). Germline CDR1 and CDR2: SGHKS and YYEKEE (reference sequence). V lost 0 bases and J lost 2, with 14 bases in between. The CDR3 is made up of 16 amino acids. CDR3 bases: TGTGCCAGCAGCTTGGTCCAGGGTGCGGGAAACTATGGCTACACCTTC. Translating gives CASSLVQGAGNYGYTF.

The table lists this clone with a few counts. The rearrangement joins TRBV29-1 to TRBJ2-3; TRBD1 matches 7 bases. The trim removed 5 bases at V and 4 bases at J, leaving 3 bases unmatched. The CDR3 runs 12 residues. Germline V CDR1 and CDR2: SQVTM, ANQGSEA. CDR3 sequence (DNA): TGCAGCGTTAACAGGGGAGCAGATACGCAGTATTTT. This translates into CSVNRGADTQYF.

The V call is TRBV29-1, the J call TRBJ2-5; 9 bases fit TRBD2. The CDR3 runs to 15 residues. Germline V gene data show CDR1 as SQVTM and CDR2 as ANQGSEA. V was pared by 4 bases and J by 3 bases, with 9 bases of the junction left unmatched. CDR3 residues: CSVGLAGLYKETQYF. CDR3 in DNA: TGCAGCGTTGGTCTAGCGGGACTATACAAAGAGACCCAGTACTTC. The full variable domain, with the rest looked up from reference TRBV29-1 and TRBJ2-5, is SAVISQKPSRDICQRGTSLTIQCQVDSQVTMMFWYRQQPGQSLTLIATANQGSEATYESGFVIDKFPISRPNLTFSTLTVSNMSPEDSSIYLCSVGLAGLYKETQYFGPGTRLLVL.

The chain uses TRBV27 and TRBJ2-3; 8 positions agree with TRBD2. The CDR3 is 15 amino acids. The germline V gene encodes CDR1 MNHEY and CDR2 SMNVEV (reference sequence). The J segment lost 7 bases and the V segment lost 2 bases, leaving 8 bases of the junction unmatched. Here the CDR3 reads CASSLESGGGNTQYF. The CDR3 DNA sequence: TGTGCCAGCAGTTTAGAAAGCGGGGGCGGTAATACGCAGTATTTT.

This rearrangement joins TRBV5-1 to TRBJ2-7, with 7 bases aligning to TRBD2. V lost 0 bases to trimming and J lost 2 bases; unmatched junction nucleotides: 8. CDR1 and CDR2 from the germline V gene are SGHRS and YFSETQ. The CDR3 consists of 16 residues. The CDR3 sequence is CASSLVAAGPTYEQYF. In DNA, the CDR3 is TGCGCCAGCAGCTTGGTGGCAGCGGGGCCCACCTACGAGCAGTACTTC.

This chain links TRBV2 with TRBJ1-4, with 8 bases that match TRBD1. Germline V lookup: CDR1 SNHLY, CDR2 FYNNEI. The junction had 8 bases not matched to a gene; V was cut back by 6 bases and J by 8 bases. The CDR3 sequence is 14 residues long. CDR3 DNA sequence: TGTGCCAGCAGGGTAACAGGGGGAAGGGAAAAACTGTTTTTT. It translates to CASRVTGGREKLFF.

The chain combines TRBV14 with TRBJ2-7, with a possible D match to TRBD2 (7 bases). Deletions cut 4 bases from V and 6 bases from J, with 16 bases between. The CDR3 length is 14 residues. Germline CDR1 SGHDN, CDR2 FVKESK. The CDR3 region has the DNA TGTGCCAGCAGCCGACGGGGGGCGAGGGGCGAGCAGTACTTC. It codes for CASSRRGARGEQYF.

This chain joins TRBV27 and TRBJ1-4; 7 nucleotides match TRBD1. The V gene's germline CDR1 is MNHEY and CDR2 SMNVEV (reference sequence). The CDR3 totals 16 residues. Trimming cost V 5 bases and J 0 bases; bases outside gene matches: 6. As DNA, the CDR3 is TGTGCCAGCAGTAGTCTGACAGGGACAACTAATGAAAAACTGTTTTTT. It is translated as CASSSLTGTTNEKLFF.

V gene TRBV7-9 combines with J gene TRBJ2-1; the match to TRBD2 covers 16 bases. Trimming removed 0 bases from V and 9 bases from J; junction bases left unmatched: 11. The CDR3 is 19 residues long. The V gene's germline CDR1 is SEHNR and CDR2 FQNEAQ (reference sequence). In DNA, the CDR3 is TGTGCCAGCAGCTTAGCGTACGGGACTAGCGGGAGGGCCGGGATTGAGCAGTTCTTC. It yields the protein CASSLAYGTSGRAGIEQFF.

V and J are TRBV12-3 or TRBV12-4 and TRBJ1-1, with 7 bases that match TRBD1. The CDR3 runs to 12 residues. V trimming: 5 bases; J trimming: 7 bases; junction bases outside the gene matches: 4. CDR3: CASSRDSVEAFF. The CDR3 nucleotides read TGTGCCAGCAGTAGGGACAGCGTTGAAGCTTTCTTT.

The chain carries TRBV7-9 and TRBJ2-2; 11 bases are a match to TRBD2. This CDR3 has 18 residues. V lost 4 bases to trimming and J lost 5 bases; unmatched junction nucleotides: 12. Germline V gives CDR1 SEHNR, CDR2 FQNEAQ (reference sequence). The DNA of the CDR3 is TGTGCCAGCAGCTCGACCGTACTAGCGGGAGTAAAAACCGGGGAGCTGTTTTTT. Translation gives CASSSTVLAGVKTGELFF. Filled out from reference TRBV7-9 and TRBJ2-2, the complete variable domain reads DTGVSQNPRHKITKRGQNVTFRCDPISEHNRLYWYRQTLGQGPEFLTYFQNEAQLEKSRLLSDRFSAERPKGSFSTLEIQRTEQGDSAMYLCASSSTVLAGVKTGELFFGEGSRLTVL.

In its sample, this clone was seen a few times. The chain couples TRBV6-5 to TRBJ2-7, with 7 bases identical to TRBD1. CDR3 length: 15 amino acids. CDR1 and CDR2 from the germline V gene are MNHEY and SVGAGI. After removal of 0 bases from V and 2 bases from J, the junction contained 4 bases not matched to a gene. CDR3 DNA: TGTGCCAGCAGTTACTCGTGGCAGGGGGCCTACGAGCAGTACTTC. Translated, it gives CASSYSWQGAYEQYF.

This clone was picked up one time. The gene calls are TRBV7-2 and TRBJ2-3; 7 positions match TRBD1. The CDR3 length is 18 residues. Looked up from germline, CDR1 is SGHTA and CDR2 is FQGNSA. Germline trimming cut 1 base from V and 2 bases from J; bases unmatched to any gene: 12. In nucleotides, the CDR3 is TGTGCCAGCAGCTTAGAATGGAAAGGACAGGCCCTCACAGATACGCAGTATTTT. Translated, it gives CASSLEWKGQALTDTQYF.